One and the same sample provided the 30 T cell receptor beta chains below, sequenced in a study of blood T cells in healthy people across ages. Then a second PCR, running about 6 to 12 cycles, was carried out with a sample-barcoded 5' primer and a J-beta primer mix. TCRdb reprocessed the 5' RACE reads via MiXCR and lists one record per CDR3 protein. The data contain roughly 700,000 distinct CDR3 sequences, around 25% of them singletons. This sample was also put to use in a study of T cells of mothers and their children.

The sample taken for sequencing was blood. Every receptor here comes from a boy under 18 in good health.

This clonotype was recorded a few times. Sequence at one end of the junction differs from germline and may be a read error. The chain uses TRBV11-2 and TRBJ2-1; TRBD2 matches at 8 bases. Germline CDR1 SGHAT, CDR2 FQNNGV. This CDR3 has 15 amino acids. In DNA form, the CDR3 reads TGTGCCAGCAGCGACGTACTAGCGGCCGTTGAGGAGCAGCTCTTC. It encodes CASSDVLAAVEEQLF.

The V and J genes are TRBV7-9 and TRBJ2-5; 7 bases match TRBD1. The J call could be wrong; TRBJ2-7 is a better fit for the DNA end. The CDR3 totals 17 residues. Looked up from germline, CDR1 is SEHNR and CDR2 is FQNEAQ (reference sequence). CDR3 sequence reads: CASSEEPGQTGSYEQYF. The CDR3 DNA reads TGTGCCAGCAGCGAAGAACCGGGACAGACGGGTTCCTACGAGCAGTACTTC.

The chain combines TRBV11-2 with TRBJ1-3, with 7 bases aligning to TRBD1. The ends lost 4 bases at V and 0 bases at J; junction bases unmatched: 6. Germline V lookup: CDR1 SGHAT, CDR2 FQNNGV. This CDR3 contains 16 residues. The CDR3 loop reads CASSYRDSLSGNTIYF. The CDR3 region has the DNA TGTGCCAGCAGCTACCGGGACAGCCTCTCTGGAAACACCATATATTTT.

This sequence joins TRBV15 and TRBJ1-5, with D possibly TRBD1 on 6 matching bases. In germline, CDR1 is LNHNV, CDR2 YYDKDF (reference sequence). The CDR3 has 14 amino acids. Between the trimmed V and J ends, which lost 4 bases and 2 bases, there was a span of 9 bases. The CDR3 DNA reads as TGTGCCACCAGCAAGGGGGTGGGCAATCAGCCCCAGCATTTT. Translating gives CATSKGVGNQPQHF.

The genes are TRBV4-2 and TRBJ2-1; D is possibly TRBD1 (5 bases). The end of the DNA fits TRBJ2-5 better, so the J call may be wrong. The CDR3 has 17 amino acids. Germline-derived CDR1 and CDR2 are LGHNA and YNFKEQ. CDR3 sequence reads: CASSPNFWDPKGETQYF. The DNA for the CDR3 is TGTGCCAGCAGCCCTAATTTTTGGGATCCTAAGGGGGAGACCCAGTACTTC.

This clonotype came up a few times. The rearrangement joins TRBV20-1 to TRBJ2-1; D remains unclear. Trimming cost V 0 bases and J 6 bases, with 12 bases left between them. The CDR3 runs 14 residues. The germline CDR1 and CDR2 sequences are DFQATT and SNEGSKA (reference sequence). CDR3 nucleotides: TGCAGTGCTAGAGAAGGGCTTATCTTCAATGAGCAGTTCTTC. It encodes CSAREGLIFNEQFF.

V gene TRBV29-1 combines with J gene TRBJ2-5, with D perhaps being TRBD1 or TRBD2 (6 bases each). The CDR3 covers 15 residues. Germline V lookup: CDR1 SQVTM, CDR2 ANQGSEA. V was clipped by 4 bases and J by 4 bases, with 19 bases between them. CDR3: CSVGEWGADGETQYF. Here the CDR3 DNA reads TGCAGCGTTGGGGAATGGGGGGCCGACGGAGAGACCCAGTACTTC.

There are a few counts of this clonotype. The CDR3, as DNA: TGTGCCAGCAGCCCCACTAAGGGGCAGTACTTC. It specifies CASSPTKGQYF. The chain employs TRBV2 and TRBJ2-7; D is unclear. Germline V gives CDR1 SNHLY, CDR2 FYNNEI. The CDR3 contains 11 residues. The ends were cut back, 6 bases at V and 9 bases at J, with 12 bases in the middle.

This clonotype was recorded a few times. The V call is TRBV4-1, the J call TRBJ2-1, with D unresolved. The CDR3 consists of 14 residues. V shed 3 bases and J shed 0 bases, with 6 bases lying between them. The germline CDR1 and CDR2 sequences are MGHRA and YSYEKL. CDR3 DNA sequence: TGCGCCAGCAGCCAGTGGGGCTCCTACAATGAGCAGTTCTTC. This encodes CASSQWGSYNEQFF.

This clonotype was seen only a few times. The CDR3, as DNA: TGTGCCAGTAGTATATCCGGCAGCTCCTACGAGCAGTACTTC. This encodes CASSISGSSYEQYF. This rearrangement joins TRBV19 to TRBJ2-7; D is ambiguous. Per germline, CDR1 LNHDA and CDR2 SQIVND (reference sequence). The CDR3 is 14 residues long. Between the trimmed V and J ends, which lost 2 bases and 0 bases, there was a span of 8 bases.

Remarks on this clonotype: Likely a read error: the CDR3 ends without its conserved phenylalanine or tryptophan. The rearrangement uses TRBV5-1 and TRBJ2-6; perhaps TRBD2 as D (6 bases). Germline assignment: CDR1 SGHRS and CDR2 YFSETQ. Trimming took 3 bases from V and 2 from J, leaving 9 bases between them. CDR3 length: 15 amino acids. This chain's CDR3 is CASSSSGAGANVLTI. The CDR3 DNA reads as TGCGCCAGCAGCTCGTCGGGAGCTGGGGCCAACGTCCTGACTATC.

The chain employs TRBV12-3 or TRBV12-4 and TRBJ2-5, with D possibly TRBD2 on 6 matching bases. CDR3 size: 12 residues. Trimming took off 6 bases at V and 5 bases at J, with 10 bases between the two ends. The CDR3 here is CASRLAWETQYF. CDR3 DNA: TGTGCCAGCAGGCTAGCGTGGGAGACCCAGTACTTC.

J is TRBJ1-5 and V is TRBV12-3 or TRBV12-4; 12 bases map to TRBD1. The CDR3 runs to 16 residues. The ends lost 5 bases at V and 3 bases at J; junction bases unmatched: 5. CDR3 nucleotides: TGTGCCAGCAGTGGGGACAGGGGGCGAGTCAATCAGCCCCAGCATTTT. It codes for CASSGDRGRVNQPQHF.

This clonotype has just a few counts. This sequence joins TRBV7-2 and TRBJ1-5, with a weak D call TRBD1 (5 bases). CDR3 size: 17 residues. Germline-derived CDR1 and CDR2 are SGHTA and FQGNSA. V was shortened by 2 bases and J by 4 bases, with 18 bases between the two germline ends. The CDR3 DNA reads TGTGCCAGCAGCTTACGGGGGGGGTATGGGGCAAATCAGCCCCAGCATTTT. Encoded protein: CASSLRGGYGANQPQHF.

V is TRBV7-3 and J is TRBJ2-3; D possibly corresponds to TRBD2 (7 bases). CDR3 size: 16 residues. CDR1 is SGHTA and CDR2 is FQGTGA in the germline V gene. The V and J ends lost 3 bases and 4 bases respectively, with 17 bases between them. The CDR3 DNA follows: TGTGCCAGCAGCTTGTTGGGGGGGGCGAACTCAGATACGCAGTATTTT. Protein: CASSLLGGANSDTQYF.

This sequence joins TRBV3-1 and TRBJ2-3; 7 nucleotides match TRBD1. The V gene end was trimmed by 2 bases and the J gene end by 2 bases; junction bases not matched to a gene: 7. CDR3 length equals 16 residues. Germline assignment: CDR1 LGHDT and CDR2 YNNKEL (reference sequence). The CDR3 sequence is CASSQQTGSDTDTQYF. CDR3 DNA sequence: TGTGCCAGCAGCCAACAGACAGGGTCCGACACAGATACGCAGTATTTT.

This clonotype was picked up a small number of times. The V and J genes are TRBV25-1 and TRBJ1-1; perhaps TRBD1 as D (5 bases). The CDR3 is 14 amino acids. V shed 4 bases and J shed 1 base, with 10 bases lying between them. Germline lookup yields CDR1 MGHDK and CDR2 SYGVNS. CDR3: CASSGREQNTEAFF. CDR3 DNA: TGTGCCAGCAGTGGCAGGGAGCAGAACACTGAAGCTTTCTTT.

The gene calls are TRBV28 and TRBJ2-7; 8 nucleotides align to TRBD1. CDR1 is MDHEN, CDR2 SYDVKM, per germline. Losses at the gene ends were 6 bases for V and 2 bases for J; bases not matched to a gene: 12. The CDR3 extends over 16 amino acids. CDR3 protein: CASRQVGQAGAYEQYF. DNA for the CDR3: TGTGCCAGCAGACAAGTGGGACAGGCCGGCGCCTACGAGCAGTACTTC. The variable domain in full, with the rest retrieved from reference TRBV28 and TRBJ2-7, is DVKVTQSSRYLVKRTGEKVFLECVQDMDHENMFWYRQDPGLGLRLIYFSYDVKMKEKGDIPEGYSVSREKKERFSLILESASTNQTSMYLCASRQVGQAGAYEQYFGPGTRLTVT.

V usage is TRBV5-1 and J usage is TRBJ2-3; D may be TRBD1 (5 bases). Germline values: CDR1 SGHRS, CDR2 YFSETQ. The V end lost 0 bases, the J end lost 5 bases, and 13 bases lay between the germline ends. The CDR3 is 15 residues long. The CDR3 loop is CASSLGQGIQDTQYF. The CDR3 DNA follows: TGCGCCAGCAGCTTGGGGCAGGGTATACAAGATACGCAGTATTTT.

The V call is TRBV12-3 or TRBV12-4, the J call TRBJ2-5, with D perhaps matching TRBD1 or TRBD2 (6 bases each). The CDR3 runs 15 residues. Between the trimmed V and J ends, which lost 7 bases and 4 bases, there was a span of 19 bases. In DNA form, the CDR3 reads TGTGCCAGCAACCCCCTAGGGGGGACGGGAGAGACCCAGTACTTC. Amino acids: CASNPLGGTGETQYF.

This clonotype was found a few times. CDR3 nucleotide sequence: TGTGCCAGCAGCTTAGCCCCGGTCGCAGAGGAGACCCAGTACTTC. It is translated as CASSLAPVAEETQYF. V and J are TRBV7-6 and TRBJ2-5; no clear D gene. CDR1 is SGHVS and CDR2 is FNYEAQ in the germline V gene. V lost 0 bases, J lost 5 bases, and 13 bases lay in between. This CDR3 spans 15 amino acids.

This clonotype was recorded a few times. This chain connects TRBV6-1 to TRBJ2-6, with a tentative D call TRBD2 (7 bases). Germline CDR1 reads MNHNS; CDR2 reads SASEGT. The CDR3 totals 15 residues. V was trimmed by 6 bases and J by 2 bases, leaving 11 bases between them. This CDR3 reads CASRRGGTGANVLTF. CDR3 DNA sequence: TGTGCCAGCAGGAGGGGGGGGACTGGGGCCAACGTCCTGACTTTC.

This clonotype has a handful of counts. An end of the junction does not agree with germline; a read error may underlie this. This chain uses TRBV7-8 with TRBJ2-1, with 11 bases lining up with TRBD1. Germline values: CDR1 SGHVS, CDR2 FQNEAQ. The CDR3 consists of 17 residues. The CDR3 DNA reads as TGTGCCAGCAGCTTAAGACTTAGAGGACAGGGGGCGCATGAGCAGTCCTTC. Residues: CASSLRLRGQGAHEQSF.

V and J are TRBV7-9 and TRBJ2-5; 9 nucleotides align to TRBD2. Losses at the gene ends were 3 bases for V and 4 bases for J; bases not matched to a gene: 6. The CDR3 contains 15 residues. CDR1 and CDR2 (germline): SEHNR, FQNEAQ (reference sequence). The CDR3 is CASSFLSGSRETQYF. For the CDR3, the DNA is TGTGCCAGCAGCTTCCTTAGCGGGAGTAGAGAGACCCAGTACTTC.

This clonotype was seen only a few times. V gene TRBV5-1 combines with J gene TRBJ2-3; D gene unclear. Trimming left V 2 bases short and J 4 bases short, with 14 bases between. Germline V gene data show CDR1 as SGHRS and CDR2 as YFSETQ. CDR3 length equals 15 residues. The CDR3 sequence is CASSFRPIPPDTQYF. In nucleotides, the CDR3 is TGCGCCAGCAGCTTTCGGCCAATCCCCCCAGATACGCAGTATTTT. The variable domain in full, with the rest retrieved from reference TRBV5-1 and TRBJ2-3, is KAGVTQTPRYLIKTRGQQVTLSCSPISGHRSVSWYQQTPGQGLQFLFEYFSETQRNKGNFPGRFSGRQFSNSRSEMNVSTLELGDSALYLCASSFRPIPPDTQYFGPGTRLTVL.

This clonotype has just a few counts. V is TRBV6-1 and J is TRBJ2-3; 10 bases fit TRBD2. The J segment lost 3 bases and the V segment lost 7 bases, leaving 4 bases of the junction unmatched. Germline V gene data show CDR1 as MNHNS and CDR2 as SASEGT. The CDR3 contains 14 residues. As DNA, the CDR3 is TGTGCCAGCAAGATAGCGGGAGGAACAGATACGCAGTATTTT. It yields the protein CASKIAGGTDTQYF.

This clonotype was detected only a few times. This sequence joins TRBV7-6 and TRBJ1-3; perhaps TRBD1 as D (6 bases). V lost 3 bases and J lost 2, with 14 bases in between. Per germline, CDR1 SGHVS and CDR2 FNYEAQ. The CDR3 sequence is 16 residues long. The chain's CDR3 is CASSFRGGSAGNTIYF. As DNA, the CDR3 is TGTGCCAGCAGCTTCCGGGGGGGCAGCGCTGGAAACACCATATATTTT.

The V call is TRBV28, the J call TRBJ2-4; D is ambiguous. V was pared by 2 bases and J by 2 bases, with 13 bases between. Germline V CDR1 and CDR2: MDHEN, SYDVKM. The CDR3 consists of 16 residues. CDR3 sequence: CASSLDGSLTKNIQYF. In DNA, the CDR3 is TGTGCCAGCAGTTTAGACGGTAGTTTGACCAAAAACATTCAGTACTTC.

The V call is TRBV7-9, the J call TRBJ2-1, with a tentative D call TRBD1 (6 bases). The germline CDR1 and CDR2 sequences are SEHNR and FQNEAQ (reference sequence). The CDR3 sequence is 12 residues long. Trimming stripped 6 bases from V and 7 bases from J, with 10 bases between. The chain's CDR3 is CASRDQGNEQFF. The CDR3 DNA reads TGTGCCAGCAGGGACCAGGGGAATGAGCAGTTCTTC.

The rearrangement uses TRBV12-3 or TRBV12-4 and TRBJ2-2, with a weak D call TRBD2 (6 bases). This CDR3 comprises 14 residues. Deletions cut 1 base from V and 7 bases from J, with 10 bases between. The CDR3 reads CASSLVLAGGELFF. In DNA, the CDR3 is TGTGCCAGCAGTTTAGTACTAGCTGGCGGGGAGCTGTTTTTT.